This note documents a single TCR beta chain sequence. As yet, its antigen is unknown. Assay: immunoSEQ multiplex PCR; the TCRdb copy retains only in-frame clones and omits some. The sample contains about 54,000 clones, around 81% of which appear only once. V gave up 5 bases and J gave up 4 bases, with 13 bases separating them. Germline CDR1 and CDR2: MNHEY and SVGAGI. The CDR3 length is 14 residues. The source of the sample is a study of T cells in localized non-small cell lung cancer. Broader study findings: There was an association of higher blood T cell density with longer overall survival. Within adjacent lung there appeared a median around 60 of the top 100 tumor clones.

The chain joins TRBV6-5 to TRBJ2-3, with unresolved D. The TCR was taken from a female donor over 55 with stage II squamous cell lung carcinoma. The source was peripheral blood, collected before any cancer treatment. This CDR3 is CASSPDVLADTQYF. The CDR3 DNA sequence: TGTGCCAGCAGTCCTGATGTGTTGGCAGATACGCAGTATTTT.